The 28 T cell receptor beta chains below come from one sample, sequenced in a study of blood T cell repertoires in COVID-19. Profiling relied on immunoSEQ multiplex PCR, and the TCRdb table lists in-frame clones only, not all of them. Altogether around 100,000 clones are present, about 86% being singletons, with the ten largest covering roughly 2.5%. The sequencing input was PBMCs or T cells enriched from blood (not recorded which). The receptors originated from a woman aged 45-59 years who had recovered from COVID-19.

This chain joins TRBV28 and TRBJ1-2; D remains unclear. This CDR3 spans 12 amino acids. V dropped 6 bases and J dropped 9 bases, with 14 bases sitting between them. CDR1 is MDHEN and CDR2 is SYDVKM in the germline V gene. The CDR3 nucleotides read TGTGCCAGCAGCCCTGGACTCGGTAGCTACACCTTC. Its protein product is CASSPGLGSYTF.

This clone has only a few counts. This chain connects TRBV3-1 (or the pseudogene TRBV3-2) to TRBJ2-2; 11 positions match TRBD2. Trimming cost V 0 bases and J 0 bases; bases outside gene matches: 6. Germline V lookup: CDR1 LGHDT, CDR2 YNNKEL (reference sequence). The CDR3 sequence is 19 residues long. CDR3 loop: CASSQDPPTSGANTGELFF. The CDR3 nucleotides read TGTGCCAGCAGCCAAGATCCCCCGACTAGCGGGGCGAACACCGGGGAGCTGTTTTTT.

CDR3 region: CASSQAAGATEAFF. CDR3 nucleotide sequence: TGTGCCAGCAGCCAAGCGGCAGGGGCCACTGAAGCTTTCTTT. The V and J genes are TRBV3-1 (or the pseudogene TRBV3-2) and TRBJ1-1, with D possibly being TRBD1 (6 bases). Looked up from germline, CDR1 is LGHDT and CDR2 is YNNKEL (reference sequence). The CDR3 is 14 amino acids. The germline V and J ends were trimmed by 1 base and 4 bases, with 10 bases remaining between them.

V gene TRBV28 combines with J gene TRBJ2-5; TRBD1 is a possible D gene (6 bases). Germline loops: CDR1 MDHEN, CDR2 SYDVKM. The CDR3 has 18 residues. Trimming shortened V by 5 bases and J by 2 bases, and 24 bases separated the two germline ends. CDR3 bases: TGTGCCAGCAGTCCCCGAATATTTAGACAGGACCGACAAGAGACCCAGTACTTC. Protein product: CASSPRIFRQDRQETQYF.

The J gene is TRBJ2-6, the V gene TRBV18; TRBD1 aligns across 9 bases. The trim removed 6 bases at V and 4 bases at J, leaving 10 bases unmatched. The CDR3 totals 17 residues. From germline, CDR1 is KGHSH and CDR2 LQKENI. CDR3: CASSRATGGSGANVLTF. The CDR3 bases are TGTGCCAGCTCCCGCGCCACAGGGGGCTCCGGGGCCAACGTCCTGACTTTC.

The chain is built from TRBV10-1 and TRBJ2-5, with TRBD1 matching 8 bases. V was clipped by 1 base and J by 7 bases; unmatched bases: 5. Germline lookup yields CDR1 WNHNN and CDR2 SYGVQD (reference sequence). This CDR3 is 14 amino acids long. The CDR3 bases are TGCGCCAGCAGTGAGTTGCAGGGGACAGGGACCCAGTACTTC. It translates to CASSELQGTGTQYF.

The V and J genes are TRBV6-5 and TRBJ2-7; 8 positions match TRBD1. V was pared by 5 bases and J by 1 base, with 1 base of the junction left unmatched. Germline lookup yields CDR1 MNHEY and CDR2 SVGAGI. This CDR3 contains 13 residues. CDR3 nucleotides: TGTGCCAGCAGTCGGGACAGGTCCTACGAGCAGTACTTC. Amino acid sequence: CASSRDRSYEQYF.

The V gene is TRBV3-1 (or the pseudogene TRBV3-2), the J gene TRBJ1-2; D may be TRBD1 (5 bases). The germline V gene encodes CDR1 LGHDT and CDR2 YNNKEL (reference sequence). The germline V and J ends were trimmed by 6 bases and 8 bases, with 28 bases remaining between them. CDR3 size: 17 residues. Here the CDR3 DNA reads TGTGCCAGCAGTTCAGAGGCGCGGGGACGGAGGCCAGGAGGCTACACCTTC. Its protein is CASSSEARGRRPGGYTF.

This chain links TRBV25-1 with TRBJ1-6, with TRBD1 matching over 7 bases. The germline V gene has CDR1 MGHDK and CDR2 SYGVNS. This CDR3 region has 14 residues. The ends lost 6 bases at V and 7 bases at J; junction bases unmatched: 6. The CDR3 loop is CASSWTGINSPLHF. The CDR3 DNA sequence: TGTGCCAGCAGCTGGACAGGAATCAATTCACCCCTCCACTTT.

The gene calls are TRBV5-4 and TRBJ1-1; 9 positions agree with TRBD1. CDR1 and CDR2 (germline): SGHNT, YYREEE (reference sequence). The CDR3 covers 14 residues. After removal of 2 bases from V and 3 bases from J, the junction contained 2 bases not matched to a gene. CDR3 loop: CASSFDRGDTEAFF. The CDR3 DNA reads as TGTGCCAGCAGCTTCGACAGGGGGGACACTGAAGCTTTCTTT.

The V call is TRBV3-1 (or the pseudogene TRBV3-2), the J call TRBJ1-1; no reliable D call. CDR1 and CDR2 (germline): LGHDT, YNNKEL (reference sequence). Trimming cost V 1 base and J 5 bases, with 11 bases left between them. The CDR3 contains 14 residues. The CDR3 sequence: CASSQGGGTTEAFF. The CDR3 DNA reads TGTGCCAGCAGCCAAGGAGGAGGTACAACTGAAGCTTTCTTT.

The J gene is TRBJ2-7, the V gene TRBV6-5; a weak D match, TRBD2 (6 bases). The CDR3 contains 13 residues. Germline V lookup: CDR1 MNHEY, CDR2 SVGAGI. V was shortened by 6 bases and J by 4 bases, with 13 bases between the two germline ends. The CDR3 region has the DNA TGTGCCAGCAGATCCATGGGGGGATACGAGCAGTACTTC. Translated, it gives CASRSMGGYEQYF.

This chain joins TRBV27 and TRBJ2-1; 9 bases agree with TRBD1. V lost 3 bases to trimming and J lost 9 bases; unmatched junction nucleotides: 9. Looked up from germline, CDR1 is MNHEY and CDR2 is SMNVEV (reference sequence). The CDR3 totals 15 residues. The CDR3 is CASSLGIQGAGEQFF. CDR3 in DNA: TGTGCCAGCAGTTTGGGGATACAGGGGGCAGGTGAGCAGTTCTTC.

The chain has TRBV7-9 and TRBJ2-1, with D perhaps matching TRBD1 (5 bases). The CDR3 extends over 11 amino acids. The germline CDR1 and CDR2 sequences are SEHNR and FQNEAQ (reference sequence). V shed 3 bases and J shed 10 bases, with 7 bases lying between them. CDR3 in amino acids: CASSFWGEQFF. The DNA of the CDR3 is TGTGCCAGCAGCTTTTGGGGCGAGCAGTTCTTC.

The V call is TRBV12-3 or TRBV12-4, the J call TRBJ2-5; possibly TRBD2 for D (5 bases). The CDR3 is 13 residues long. V was clipped by 3 bases and J by 1 base, with 6 bases between them. This CDR3 reads CASSFGLQETQYF. Written as DNA, the CDR3 is TGTGCCAGCAGTTTCGGACTCCAAGAGACCCAGTACTTC.

The chain has TRBV11-2 and TRBJ2-7, with TRBD2 as a possible D gene (6 bases). The germline CDR1 and CDR2 sequences are SGHAT and FQNNGV. This CDR3 is 15 amino acids long. V was pared by 1 base and J by 2 bases, with 12 bases between. The CDR3 loop reads CASSLAPGATYEQYF. In DNA form, the CDR3 reads TGTGCCAGCAGCTTAGCGCCGGGAGCTACCTACGAGCAGTACTTC.

The chain couples TRBV15 to TRBJ2-7, with D perhaps matching TRBD1 (6 bases). The germline gives CDR1 LNHNV, CDR2 YYDKDF (reference sequence). The CDR3 loop spans 13 amino acids. Trimming removed 11 bases at V and 2 bases at J, with 16 bases between. In DNA form, the CDR3 reads TGTGCCTCACAGAGGCAGGGGACCTACGAGCAGTACTTC. This encodes CASQRQGTYEQYF.

The CDR3, as DNA: TGCGCCAGCAGCCAAGGGCAGGCCTCCTACGAGCAGTACTTC. As protein: CASSQGQASYEQYF. This chain joins TRBV4-1 and TRBJ2-7; D unresolved. The CDR3 has 14 amino acids. Looked up from germline, CDR1 is MGHRA and CDR2 is YSYEKL. With 1 base removed from V and 0 bases from J, the gap between germline ends came to 7 bases.

This clone was seen more than once but under ten times. This sequence joins TRBV12-3 or TRBV12-4 and TRBJ1-5; D gene unclear. Trimming stripped 5 bases from V and 5 bases from J, with 4 bases between. This CDR3 has 11 residues. This CDR3 is CASSPDQPQHF. Written as DNA, the CDR3 is TGTGCCAGCAGTCCGGATCAGCCCCAGCATTTT.

J is TRBJ2-7 and V is TRBV5-4; D remains ambiguous. From germline, CDR1 is SGHNT and CDR2 YYREEE (reference sequence). V lost 1 base and J 5 bases, leaving 4 bases between the germline ends. CDR3 length: 11 amino acids. The CDR3 bases are TGTGCCAGCAGCTTGTTCGACGAGCAGTACTTC. This codes for CASSLFDEQYF.

The CDR3 reads CASSPPSRTETQYF. For the CDR3, the DNA is TGTGCCAGCTCACCACCCTCCAGAACGGAGACCCAGTACTTC. The V and J genes are TRBV18 and TRBJ2-5; unclear D gene. Trimming cost V 0 bases and J 5 bases, with 10 bases left between them. Looked up from germline, CDR1 is KGHSH and CDR2 is LQKENI. The CDR3 is 14 residues long.

Only a few counts were recorded for this clone. V usage is TRBV3-1 (or the pseudogene TRBV3-2) and J usage is TRBJ2-7; a possible D gene is TRBD1 (6 bases). The CDR3 loop spans 14 amino acids. The germline V and J ends were trimmed by 1 base and 5 bases, with 12 bases remaining between them. Germline V CDR1 and CDR2: LGHDT, YNNKEL (reference sequence). In DNA, the CDR3 is TGTGCCAGCAGCCAAGGGGGGCTGCTCCACGAGCAGTACTTC. Encoded protein: CASSQGGLLHEQYF.

The gene calls are TRBV12-5 and TRBJ1-1, with D possibly matching TRBD1 (5 bases). The germline V and J ends were trimmed by 7 bases and 1 base, with 10 bases remaining between them. This CDR3 contains 13 residues. Germline CDR1 LGHNT, CDR2 FRNRAP. CDR3 DNA: TGTGCTAGTGTCGGGGGGACGAACACTGAAGCTTTCTTT. Translated: CASVGGTNTEAFF.

The V gene is TRBV9, the J gene TRBJ1-2; no clear D. The CDR3 covers 15 residues. Trimming left V 1 base short and J 7 bases short, with 17 bases between. CDR1 and CDR2 from the germline V gene are SGDLS and YYNGEE. The DNA of the CDR3 is TGTGCCAGCAGCGTAACAGTCGGCACTTCAGGTGGCTACACCTTC. This codes for CASSVTVGTSGGYTF.

The rearrangement links TRBV16 to TRBJ1-2; tentative D call: TRBD1 (6 bases). This CDR3 is 13 amino acids long. Germline CDR1 is KGHSY and CDR2 is FQNENV. The V gene lost 2 bases and the J gene lost 7 bases, with 11 bases spanning the gap. The CDR3 protein is CASSQQGISGYTF. The CDR3 coding sequence is TGTGCCAGCAGCCAACAGGGGATAAGTGGCTACACCTTC.

The V gene is TRBV6-2 or TRBV6-3, the J gene TRBJ1-4; TRBD1 agrees at 7 bases. The J segment lost 7 bases and the V segment lost 5 bases, leaving 7 bases of the junction unmatched. This CDR3 is 14 amino acids long. The germline V gene encodes CDR1 MNHEY and CDR2 SVGEGT. The CDR3 DNA is TGTGCCAGCAGTCCCCATGAGGGGGCTGAAAAACTGTTTTTT. Residues: CASSPHEGAEKLFF.

The chain employs TRBV3-1 (or the pseudogene TRBV3-2) and TRBJ2-3, with D tentatively TRBD2 (5 bases). The CDR3 spans 14 residues. Per the germline V gene, CDR1 is LGHDT and CDR2 is YNNKEL (reference sequence). V was trimmed by 3 bases and J by 1 base, leaving 8 bases between them. The CDR3 protein is CASSQSGGTDTQYF. In DNA, the CDR3 is TGTGCCAGCAGCCAGAGCGGAGGCACAGATACGCAGTATTTT.

The CDR3 loop is CASRVGLHQPQHF. In DNA, the CDR3 is TGTGCCAGCAGAGTGGGACTACATCAGCCCCAGCATTTT. The rearrangement uses TRBV28 and TRBJ1-5; tentative D call: TRBD1 (5 bases). The V gene lost 6 bases and the J gene lost 5 bases, with 11 bases spanning the gap. In germline, CDR1 is MDHEN, CDR2 SYDVKM. CDR3 size: 13 residues.